This record looks at one TCR beta chain sequence and its context. Its cognate antigen is unknown. The repertoire was sequenced with immunoSEQ multiplex PCR; TCRdb's copy has only in-frame clones and lacks some. The repertoire consists of roughly 2.4 million clones, with 95% occurring once and the leading ten covering about 0.13%. These data originate in a study of shared clonotypes between healthy human individuals. Study findings and constraints: Clonotypes shared by all four sorted-subset donors had higher generation probabilities than non-shared clonotypes. Across subsets, estimated richness was generally greater for naive than for memory populations.

Deletions cut 8 bases from V and 8 bases from J, with 16 bases between. The CDR3 loop spans 14 amino acids. Germline CDR1 and CDR2: MNHNY and SVGAGI (reference sequence). The receptor was derived from a man between 18 and 29 years old in good health. The V and J genes are TRBV6-6 and TRBJ1-6; D call uncertain. Sequencing input: naive CD4+ T cells sorted from blood. Indicated subset: CD45RA+ positively selected. The CDR3 region has the DNA TGTGCCAGCGGACGGACGGCGGTAGATTCACCCCTCCACTTT. Translation: CASGRTAVDSPLHF.